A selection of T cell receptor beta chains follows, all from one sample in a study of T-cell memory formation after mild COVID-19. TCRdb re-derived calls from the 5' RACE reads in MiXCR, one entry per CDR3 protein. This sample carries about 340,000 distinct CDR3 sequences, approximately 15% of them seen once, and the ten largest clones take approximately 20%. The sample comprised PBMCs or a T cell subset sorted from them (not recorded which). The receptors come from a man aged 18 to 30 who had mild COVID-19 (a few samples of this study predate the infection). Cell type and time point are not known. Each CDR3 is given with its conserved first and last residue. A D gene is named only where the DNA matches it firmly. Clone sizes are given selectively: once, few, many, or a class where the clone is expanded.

CDR3 DNA: TGTGCCAGCAGTTCCCGACAGAGGGGCTACACCTTC
CDR3 protein: CASSSRQRGYTF
D gene: .
V gene: TRBV6-5
clone size: .
J gene: TRBJ1-2

CDR3 DNA: TGTGCCAGCAGCACCTTCACTCGAGAGACCCAGTACTTC
CDR3 protein: CASSTFTRETQYF
D gene: .
V gene: TRBV5-6
clone size: few
J gene: TRBJ2-5

CDR3 DNA: TGTGCCAGCACTCGGCTAGCGGGGCTCTCGAGCTCCTACAATGAGCAGTTCTTC
CDR3 protein: CASTRLAGLSSSYNEQFF
D gene: TRBD2
V gene: TRBV6-5
clone size: .
J gene: TRBJ2-1

CDR3 DNA: TGTGCCAGCAGTTACGGGGGGTTGATAACAGATACGCAGTATTTT
CDR3 protein: CASSYGGLITDTQYF
D gene: .
V gene: TRBV6-6
clone size: many
J gene: TRBJ2-3

CDR3 DNA: TGTGCCAGCAGCCCGGCTCTAGCGGGGGGAGCCAAAAACATTCAGTACTTC
CDR3 protein: CASSPALAGGAKNIQYF
D gene: TRBD2
V gene: TRBV7-2
clone size: few
J gene: TRBJ2-4

CDR3 DNA: TGCAGCACTGCCACTAACACTGAAGCTTTCTTT
CDR3 protein: CSTATNTEAFF
D gene: .
V gene: TRBV29-1
clone size: .
J gene: TRBJ1-1

CDR3 DNA: TGTGCCAGCAGCCAACAACCGGGAGGGGTCCCTGAAGCTTTCTTT
CDR3 protein: CASSQQPGGVPEAFF
D gene: .
V gene: TRBV4-2
clone size: .
J gene: TRBJ1-1

CDR3 DNA: TGTGCCGGGGACAGGGGATCTCGCGAGCAGTACTTC
CDR3 protein: CAGDRGSREQYF
D gene: TRBD1
V gene: TRBV6-6
clone size: many
J gene: TRBJ2-7

CDR3 DNA: TGCGCCAGCAGCTTTGGTGGTCAGGGATCGATCACTGAAGCTTTCTTT
CDR3 protein: CASSFGGQGSITEAFF
D gene: .
V gene: TRBV5-1
clone size: .
J gene: TRBJ1-1

CDR3 DNA: TGCGCCAGCAGCCTGGGGCAGGCTGGGAATTCACCCCTCCACTTT
CDR3 protein: CASSLGQAGNSPLHF
D gene: .
V gene: TRBV4-1
clone size: few
J gene: TRBJ1-6

CDR3 DNA: TGTGCCACCCGGACCGGGACTAGCGGGGTATTC
CDR3 protein: CATRTGTSGVF
D gene: TRBD2
V gene: TRBV19
clone size: .
J gene: TRBJ2-1

CDR3 DNA: TGTGCCAGCAGCTTAAAGGGGCGGTACACCGGGGAGCTGTTTTTT
CDR3 protein: CASSLKGRYTGELFF
D gene: .
V gene: TRBV7-2
clone size: few
J gene: TRBJ2-2

CDR3 DNA: TGTGCCTGGAGTGGGGCGGGGAATTCACCCCTCCACTTT
CDR3 protein: CAWSGAGNSPLHF
D gene: .
V gene: TRBV30
clone size: once
J gene: TRBJ1-6

CDR3 DNA: TGCGCCAGCAGCCAAGATGGGAACTTTCGGGAGACCCAGTACTTC
CDR3 protein: CASSQDGNFRETQYF
D gene: .
V gene: TRBV4-3
clone size: many
J gene: TRBJ2-5

CDR3 DNA: TGCAGTGCCAGAGGGGGGGAGCGCGGGCGGGCAGATACGCAGTATTTT
CDR3 protein: CSARGGERGRADTQYF
D gene: .
V gene: TRBV20-1
clone size: .
J gene: TRBJ2-3

CDR3 DNA: TGCAGTGCTGGAAGGGACAGGGGGTTGTATACTGAAGCTTTCTTT
CDR3 protein: CSAGRDRGLYTEAFF
D gene: TRBD1
V gene: TRBV20-1
clone size: .
J gene: TRBJ1-1

CDR3 DNA: TGTGCTAGCAGCCACGGGACGGAAAATACGCAGTATTTT
CDR3 protein: CASSHGTENTQYF
D gene: .
V gene: TRBV7-7
clone size: .
J gene: TRBJ2-3

CDR3 DNA: TGTGCCAGCAGCCTCAGAAGTCCGGGACCCTACGAGCAGTACTTC
CDR3 protein: CASSLRSPGPYEQYF
D gene: .
V gene: TRBV11-2
clone size: .
J gene: TRBJ2-7